This T cell receptor (beta chain) was sequenced for a study of T cell changes during pregnancy in multiple sclerosis. Generated by immunoSEQ multiplex PCR, the TCRdb table keeps only in-frame clones and is missing some. The table lists over 70,000 clones, about 94% of them singletons, with roughly 2.2% in the top ten. Germline assignment: CDR1 PRHDT and CDR2 FYEKMQ (reference sequence). Trimming pared 5 bases from V and 12 bases from J, leaving 20 bases between. The CDR3 totals 14 residues. This sample comprised peripheral blood, obtained in the third trimester of pregnancy. The clonotype originates from a female donor with multiple sclerosis, enrolled in a pregnancy study. J is TRBJ2-1 and V is TRBV13; possibly TRBD2 for D (6 bases). The CDR3 bases are TGTGCCAGCAGCGTTGCCGGGGGACCCGAATCGCAGTTCTTC. Amino acid sequence: CASSVAGGPESQFF.